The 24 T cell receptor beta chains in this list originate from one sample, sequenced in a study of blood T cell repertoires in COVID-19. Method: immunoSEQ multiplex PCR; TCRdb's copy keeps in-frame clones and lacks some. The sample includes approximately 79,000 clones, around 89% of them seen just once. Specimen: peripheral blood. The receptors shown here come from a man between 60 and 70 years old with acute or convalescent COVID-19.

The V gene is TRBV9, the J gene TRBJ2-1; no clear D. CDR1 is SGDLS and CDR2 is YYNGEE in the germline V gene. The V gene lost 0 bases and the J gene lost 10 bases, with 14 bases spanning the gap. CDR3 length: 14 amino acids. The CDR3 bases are TGTGCCAGCAGCGTAGCTTTGCTATCCGGGGAGCAGTTCTTC. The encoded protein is CASSVALLSGEQFF.

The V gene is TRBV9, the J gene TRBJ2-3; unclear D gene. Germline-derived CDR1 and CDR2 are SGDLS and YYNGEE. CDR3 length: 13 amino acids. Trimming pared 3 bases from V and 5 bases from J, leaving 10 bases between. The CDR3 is CASSGWALDTQYF. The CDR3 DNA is TGTGCCAGCAGCGGGTGGGCCTTAGATACGCAGTATTTT.

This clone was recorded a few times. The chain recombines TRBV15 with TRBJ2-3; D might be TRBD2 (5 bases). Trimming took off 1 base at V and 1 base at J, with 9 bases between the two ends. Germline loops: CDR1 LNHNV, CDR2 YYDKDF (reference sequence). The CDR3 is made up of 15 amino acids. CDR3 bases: TGTGCCACCAGCAGAGGGGGAGTCGGCACAGATACGCAGTATTTT. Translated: CATSRGGVGTDTQYF.

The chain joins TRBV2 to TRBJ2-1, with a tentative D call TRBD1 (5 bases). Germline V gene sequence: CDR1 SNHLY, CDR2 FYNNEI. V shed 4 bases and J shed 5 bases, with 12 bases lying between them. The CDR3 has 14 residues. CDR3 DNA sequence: TGTGCCAGCAGTGTAAGCAGGGCACACAATGAGCAGTTCTTC. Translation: CASSVSRAHNEQFF.

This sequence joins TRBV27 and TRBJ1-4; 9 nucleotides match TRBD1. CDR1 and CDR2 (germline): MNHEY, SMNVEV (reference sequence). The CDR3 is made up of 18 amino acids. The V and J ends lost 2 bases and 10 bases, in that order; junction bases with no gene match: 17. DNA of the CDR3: TGTGCCAGCAGTTTACTTCCGACTCATGGACAGGGGACCGTAAAACTGTTTTTT. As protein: CASSLLPTHGQGTVKLFF.

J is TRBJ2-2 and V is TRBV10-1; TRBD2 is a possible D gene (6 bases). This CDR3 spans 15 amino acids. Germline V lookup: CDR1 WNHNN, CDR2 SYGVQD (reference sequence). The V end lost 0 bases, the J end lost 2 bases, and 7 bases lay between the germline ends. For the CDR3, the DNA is TGCGCCAGCAGTGAGTCTAGCGGTAACACCGGGGAGCTGTTTTTT. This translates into CASSESSGNTGELFF.

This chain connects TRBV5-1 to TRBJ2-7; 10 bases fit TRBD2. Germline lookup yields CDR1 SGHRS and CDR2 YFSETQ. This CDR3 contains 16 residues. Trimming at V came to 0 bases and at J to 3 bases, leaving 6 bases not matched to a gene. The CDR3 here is CASSLEAGGYYYEQYF. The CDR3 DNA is TGCGCCAGCAGCTTGGAAGCGGGAGGGTACTACTACGAGCAGTACTTC.

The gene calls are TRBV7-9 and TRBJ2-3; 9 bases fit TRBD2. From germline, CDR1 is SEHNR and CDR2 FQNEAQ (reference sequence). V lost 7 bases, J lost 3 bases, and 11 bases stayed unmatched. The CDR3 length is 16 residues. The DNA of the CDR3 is TGTGCCAGCACCGACGGTGGCGGGGGGGCAACAGATACGCAGTATTTT. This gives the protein CASTDGGGGATDTQYF.

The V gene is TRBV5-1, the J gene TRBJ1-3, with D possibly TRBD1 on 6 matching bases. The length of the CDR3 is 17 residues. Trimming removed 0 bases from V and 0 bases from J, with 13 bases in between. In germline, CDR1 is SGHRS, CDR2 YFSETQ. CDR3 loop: CASSLGRTAISGNTIYF. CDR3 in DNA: TGCGCCAGCAGCTTGGGGCGGACAGCAATCTCTGGAAACACCATATATTTT.

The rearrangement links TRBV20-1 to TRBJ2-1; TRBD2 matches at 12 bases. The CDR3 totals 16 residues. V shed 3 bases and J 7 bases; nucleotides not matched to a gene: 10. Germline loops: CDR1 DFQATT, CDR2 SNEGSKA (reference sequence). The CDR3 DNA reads TGCAGTGCTAGTCGGCTAGCGGGAGGGCCGGGGAATGAGCAGTTCTTC. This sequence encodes CSASRLAGGPGNEQFF.

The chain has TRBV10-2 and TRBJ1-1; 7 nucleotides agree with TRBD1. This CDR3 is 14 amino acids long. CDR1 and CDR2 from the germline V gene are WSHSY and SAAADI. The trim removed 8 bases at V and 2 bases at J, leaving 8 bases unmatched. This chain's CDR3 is CASLSHRGNTEAFF. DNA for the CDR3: TGCGCCAGCCTATCCCACAGGGGTAACACTGAAGCTTTCTTT.

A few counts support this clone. This chain's CDR3 is CASSPDRGLSPLHF. The CDR3 DNA reads as TGTGCCAGCTCCCCGGACAGGGGGCTGTCACCCCTCCACTTT. This chain links TRBV18 with TRBJ1-6; 11 bases match TRBD1. This CDR3 is 14 amino acids long. V lost 6 bases, J lost 10 bases, and 5 bases stayed unmatched. Per the germline V gene, CDR1 is KGHSH and CDR2 is LQKENI.

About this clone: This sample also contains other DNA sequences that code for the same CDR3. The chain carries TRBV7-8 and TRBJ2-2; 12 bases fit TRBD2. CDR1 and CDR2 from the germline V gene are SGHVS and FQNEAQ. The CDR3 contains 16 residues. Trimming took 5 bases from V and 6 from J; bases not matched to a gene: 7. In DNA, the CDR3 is TGTGCCAGCAGCCCATCTAGCGGGAGGGGGCCCGGGGAGCTGTTTTTT. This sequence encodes CASSPSSGRGPGELFF.

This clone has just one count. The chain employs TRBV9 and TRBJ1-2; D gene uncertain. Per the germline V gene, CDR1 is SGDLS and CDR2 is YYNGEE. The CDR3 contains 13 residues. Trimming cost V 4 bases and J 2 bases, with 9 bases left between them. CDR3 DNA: TGTGCCAGCAGCCCGACTCAGAACTATGGCTACACCTTC. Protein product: CASSPTQNYGYTF.

CDR3 protein: CATSDLEGSYNEQFF. The CDR3 DNA reads as TGTGCCACCAGTGACCTAGAAGGCTCCTACAATGAGCAGTTCTTC. The V gene is TRBV24-1, the J gene TRBJ2-1, with unresolved D. The CDR3 consists of 15 residues. V was shortened by 4 bases and J by 0 bases, with 9 bases between the two germline ends. Germline CDR1 KGHDR, CDR2 SFDVKD.

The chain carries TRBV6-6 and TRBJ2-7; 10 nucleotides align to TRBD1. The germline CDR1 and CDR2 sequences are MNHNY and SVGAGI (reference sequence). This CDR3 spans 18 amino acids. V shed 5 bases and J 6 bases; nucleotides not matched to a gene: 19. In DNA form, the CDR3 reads TGTGCCAGCAGTCAATATGGGACAGGGGATCGGGTCGCGGGCGAGCAGTACTTC. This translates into CASSQYGTGDRVAGEQYF.

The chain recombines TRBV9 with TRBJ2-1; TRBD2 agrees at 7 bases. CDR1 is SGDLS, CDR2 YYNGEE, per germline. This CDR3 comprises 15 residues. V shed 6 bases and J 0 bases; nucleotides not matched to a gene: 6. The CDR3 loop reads CASTEGGGSYNEQFF. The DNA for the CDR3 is TGTGCCAGCACCGAGGGCGGGGGCTCCTACAATGAGCAGTTCTTC.

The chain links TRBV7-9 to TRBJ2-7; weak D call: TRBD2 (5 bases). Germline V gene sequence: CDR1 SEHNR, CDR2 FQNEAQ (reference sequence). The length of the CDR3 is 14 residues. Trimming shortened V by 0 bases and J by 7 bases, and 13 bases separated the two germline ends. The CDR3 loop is CASSLAPERGEQYF. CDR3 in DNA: TGTGCCAGCAGCTTAGCCCCCGAACGGGGTGAGCAGTACTTC.

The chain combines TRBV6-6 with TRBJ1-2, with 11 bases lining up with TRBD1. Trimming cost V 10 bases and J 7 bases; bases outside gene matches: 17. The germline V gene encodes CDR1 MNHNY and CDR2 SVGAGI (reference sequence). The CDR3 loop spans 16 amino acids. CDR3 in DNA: TGTGCCACCCCTACAACCCCGGGACAGGGGGTCTCTGGCTACACCTTC. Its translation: CATPTTPGQGVSGYTF.

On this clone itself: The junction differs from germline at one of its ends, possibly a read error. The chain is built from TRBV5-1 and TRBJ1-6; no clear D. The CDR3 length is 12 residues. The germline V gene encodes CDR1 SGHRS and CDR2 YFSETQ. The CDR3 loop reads CASSSDNSPLHF. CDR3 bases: TGCGCCAGCAGCTCCGATAATTCACCCCTCCACTTT.

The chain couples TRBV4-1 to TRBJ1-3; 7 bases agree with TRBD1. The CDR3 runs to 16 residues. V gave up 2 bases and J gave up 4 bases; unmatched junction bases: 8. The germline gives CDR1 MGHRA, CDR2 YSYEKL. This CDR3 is CASSQFPTGNGNTIYF. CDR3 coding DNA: TGCGCCAGCAGCCAATTCCCGACAGGGAACGGAAACACCATATATTTT.

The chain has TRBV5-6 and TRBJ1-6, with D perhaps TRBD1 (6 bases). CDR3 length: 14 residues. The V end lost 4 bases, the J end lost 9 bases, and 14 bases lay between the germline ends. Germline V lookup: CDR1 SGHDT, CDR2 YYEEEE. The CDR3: CASSTRQALSPLHF. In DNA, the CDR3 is TGTGCCAGCAGCACCCGACAGGCACTTTCACCCCTCCACTTT.

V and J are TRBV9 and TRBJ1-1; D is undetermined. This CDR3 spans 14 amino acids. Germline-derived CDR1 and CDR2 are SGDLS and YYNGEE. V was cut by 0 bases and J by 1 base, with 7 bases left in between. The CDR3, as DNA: TGTGCCAGCAGCGTAGGGGCGGGGAACACTGAAGCTTTCTTT. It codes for CASSVGAGNTEAFF.

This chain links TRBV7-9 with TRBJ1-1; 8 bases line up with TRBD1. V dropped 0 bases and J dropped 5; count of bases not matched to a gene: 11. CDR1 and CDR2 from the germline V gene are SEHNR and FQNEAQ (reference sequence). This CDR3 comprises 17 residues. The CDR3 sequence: CASSLAPLGQARTEAFF. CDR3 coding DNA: TGTGCCAGCAGCTTAGCCCCTTTGGGACAGGCGAGGACTGAAGCTTTCTTT.